The entry that follows covers one T cell receptor beta chain sequence. No antigen is known for it. Base-call qualities are not available, and no considerably larger clone is one nucleotide away. The CDR3 covers 11 residues, taking in both the cysteine and the phenylalanine. Of the read, only the CDR3 DNA is kept; its 33 bases are in frame from base 1. V loses 11 bases of germline sequence and J loses 8 bases, and the interval between the two ends is 15 bases. For CDR1 and CDR2, the germline V gene lists ENHRY and SYGVKD. The data were taken from a study of blood T cell repertoires in COVID-19 (dated by TCRdb to 2019 to 2021). Describing the broader study: Samples covering the acute and convalescent phases of COVID-19 were provided by collaborators in the United States, Italy and Spain. The prospective study material was composed of cDNA or gDNA derived from T cells, B-cell-depleted T cells, or PBMCs. The dataset comprised deeply sampled blood TCRbeta repertoires from subjects exposed to, actively infected with, or recovered from COVID-19. The repertoires were made available in a free public database intended to serve as a resource for research on the immune response to SARS-CoV-2. The samples were drawn from the first 160 participants of the ongoing ImmuneRACE study and from 1,254 subjects provided by 6 global collaborators. The sample metadata nearly always contained a de-identified subject ID, COVID-19 status, age in years and sex. Where available, HLA class I and class II types were taken from metadata supplied by the sample provider and were not determined by assay-based typing. The paper as a whole reports these results and caveats: The quantity of clinical and demographic metadata differed by source and by participant and was supplied without curation.

TCRbeta CDR3 regions were amplified from genomic DNA using the immunoSEQ Assay, a bias-controlled multiplex PCR. In the authors' own workflow: The number of nucleated cells in each sample was estimated by amplification of reference gene primers within the assay. To quantify the absolute abundance of each unique TCRbeta CDR3 rearrangement, sequence reads were collapsed and filtered. For each sample, productive Simpson clonality was calculated as the square root of Simpson's diversity index over productive rearrangements. This is the immuneACCESS table as TCRdb keeps it, with only in-frame sequences that have V and J called. A part of the clones is gone; compared with another copy, unresolved V genes explain less than half, and the rest is unexplained. The V and J calls and clone size are taken from that table; D and trimming were inferred from the DNA. Across this sample there are over 250,000 clones, with around 90% seen only once. Roughly 3.9% of the sample comes from the top ten.

Another Seattle source contributed samples from volunteer blood donors who had recovered from COVID-19. The collaborating institutions used their own protocols to collect whole blood in K2EDTA tubes. For TCRbeta analysis, collaborator samples were shipped as frozen whole blood, as isolated PBMCs, or as DNA extracted from either sample type. The receptor chain draws on TRBV10-3 and TRBJ1-1, with TRBD1 tentatively as D gene (6 bases match). Sequencing was performed on peripheral blood. The clonotype was recovered from a man in his fifties or sixties who had recovered from COVID-19. The CDR3 amino acid sequence is: CALAQGTEAFF. The nucleotides are TGTGCCCTAGCACAGGGTACCGAAGCTTTCTTT.